These 17 T cell receptor beta chains originate from one sample sequenced in a study of cytomegalovirus exposure and HLA in healthy donors. Primers included in the PCR were 60 Vbeta and 13 Jbeta primers. Generated by immunoSEQ multiplex PCR, the TCRdb table keeps only in-frame clones and is missing some. The data contain roughly 250,000 clones, 80% to 90% of them singletons. Sequenced input: PBMCs. The receptors come from a woman in her thirties or forties in good health and CMV-seropositive.

The chain links TRBV27 to TRBJ2-6; TRBD1 matches 7 bases. V was clipped by 4 bases and J by 0 bases; unmatched bases: 6. Germline assignment: CDR1 MNHEY and CDR2 SMNVEV (reference sequence). CDR3 length equals 17 residues. The CDR3 spells CASSWAGGSSGANVLTF. DNA for the CDR3: TGTGCCAGCAGTTGGGCAGGGGGATCCTCTGGGGCCAACGTCCTGACTTTC. The full variable domain, in which reference TRBV27 and TRBJ2-6 provide the parts outside the CDR3, is EAQVTQNPRYLITVTGKKLTVTCSQNMNHEYMSWYRQDPGLGLRQIYYSMNVEVTDKGDVPEGYKVSRKEKRNFPLILESPSPNQTSLYFCASSWAGGSSGANVLTFGAGSRLTVL.

About this clone itself: A read error may account for a junction end that differs from germline. The V call is TRBV27, the J call TRBJ2-7; possibly TRBD2 for D (6 bases). The CDR3 extends over 11 amino acids. Germline CDR1 reads MNHEY; CDR2 reads SMNVEV (reference sequence). For the CDR3, the DNA is TGTGCCAGTAGTTGGAGGGGCAAGCAGTACTTC. Protein sequence: CASSWRGKQYF.

The rearrangement joins TRBV28 to TRBJ1-1; D uncertain. Germline V gene lookup returns CDR1 MDHEN and CDR2 SYDVKM. Trimming pared 7 bases from V and 0 bases from J, leaving 15 bases between. This CDR3 contains 15 residues. DNA of the CDR3: TGTGCCAGCACCCCCCCAGGCAGGTTGAACACTGAAGCTTTCTTT. Its protein product is CASTPPGRLNTEAFF.

The rearrangement links TRBV6-1 to TRBJ2-7; TRBD2 matches at 7 bases. This CDR3 has 14 residues. Germline CDR1 and CDR2: MNHNS and SASEGT. V lost 3 bases to trimming and J lost 0 bases; unmatched junction nucleotides: 2. The CDR3 region has the DNA TGTGCCAGCAGTGACAAGCGGGACTCCTACGAGCAGTACTTC. Its protein is CASSDKRDSYEQYF.

The J gene is TRBJ2-1, the V gene TRBV27; D is perhaps TRBD2 (5 bases). The germline V gene encodes CDR1 MNHEY and CDR2 SMNVEV (reference sequence). The CDR3 is made up of 13 amino acids. Trimming shortened V by 5 bases and J by 7 bases, and 12 bases separated the two germline ends. CDR3 region: CASSSIVANEQFF. The CDR3 DNA reads as TGTGCCAGCAGTAGTATAGTAGCGAATGAGCAGTTCTTC.

J is TRBJ2-3 and V is TRBV10-3, with D unclear. V was cut by 4 bases and J by 6 bases, with 8 bases left in between. In germline, CDR1 is ENHRY, CDR2 SYGVKD. This CDR3 has 12 amino acids. CDR3: CAISVNEDTQYF. The CDR3 DNA is TGTGCCATCAGTGTTAACGAGGATACGCAGTATTTT.

The V and J genes are TRBV5-8 and TRBJ1-5; no definite D call. V lost 4 bases, J lost 0 bases, and 5 bases lay in between. Germline CDR1 is SGHTS and CDR2 is YDEGEE. The CDR3 consists of 13 residues. The CDR3 DNA is TGTGCCAGCAGCCGTTATAGCAATCAGCCCCAGCATTTT. This encodes CASSRYSNQPQHF.

Comment on this clone: Relative to the germline gene, one junction end is altered; a read error may explain this. J is TRBJ2-7 and V is TRBV18, with a weak D call TRBD2 (6 bases). Germline V gene lookup returns CDR1 KGHSH and CDR2 LQKENI. The CDR3 spans 14 residues. CDR3 in amino acids: CASSPSRGPLEGLF. The CDR3, as DNA: TGTGCCAGCTCACCGAGCCGGGGCCCCCTGGAGGGCCTTTTC.

The rearrangement uses TRBV19 and TRBJ2-7; possibly TRBD2 for D (5 bases). The CDR3 spans 15 residues. CDR1 and CDR2 from the germline V gene are LNHDA and SQIVND (reference sequence). Between the trimmed V and J ends, which lost 3 bases and 3 bases, there was a span of 15 bases. CDR3 region: CASSIGLWESYEQYF. DNA for the CDR3: TGTGCCAGTAGTATTGGCTTGTGGGAGAGCTACGAGCAGTACTTC.

The gene calls are TRBV27 and TRBJ2-7, with 10 nucleotides matching TRBD2. Unmatched junction bases numbered 5, after V lost 3 bases and J lost 3 bases. CDR3 length equals 15 residues. Germline V CDR1 and CDR2: MNHEY, SMNVEV (reference sequence). The CDR3, as DNA: TGTGCCAGCAGTTTCCTAGCGGGAGCAGTCTACGAGCAGTACTTC. Its translation is CASSFLAGAVYEQYF.

This clone occurred once. Distinct nucleotide sequences in the sample also encode this CDR3. This chain uses TRBV7-6 with TRBJ2-7, with D tentatively TRBD2 (6 bases). Germline CDR1 SGHVS, CDR2 FNYEAQ. The CDR3 is 14 amino acids. Trimming shortened V by 3 bases and J by 0 bases, and 9 bases separated the two germline ends. As DNA, the CDR3 is TGTGCCAGCAGCTTGGCGGGAAGCTCCTACGAGCAGTACTTC. This sequence encodes CASSLAGSSYEQYF.

This clone was observed a handful of times. This chain uses TRBV5-1 with TRBJ2-1; 14 bases align to TRBD2. This CDR3 spans 16 amino acids. With V trimmed by 4 bases and J by 9 bases, 9 bases remained unmatched. In germline, CDR1 is SGHRS, CDR2 YFSETQ. The CDR3 sequence is CASSPGLAGVRGEQFF. The CDR3 DNA follows: TGCGCCAGCAGCCCGGGACTAGCGGGAGTTAGGGGTGAGCAGTTCTTC.

The CDR3 loop is CASSLGSSFFDTQYF. CDR3 nucleotide sequence: TGTGCCAGCAGCTTAGGTTCTTCTTTTTTTGATACGCAGTATTTT. The chain couples TRBV7-9 to TRBJ2-3; no definite D call. The CDR3 consists of 15 residues. V was clipped by 1 base and J by 6 bases, with 14 bases between them. Germline V CDR1 and CDR2: SEHNR, FQNEAQ (reference sequence).

The chain recombines TRBV5-1 with TRBJ1-1, with 7 positions matching TRBD1. The length of the CDR3 is 13 residues. The germline V gene encodes CDR1 SGHRS and CDR2 YFSETQ. V lost 4 bases to trimming and J lost 5 bases; unmatched junction nucleotides: 5. The CDR3: CASSPQGPTEAFF. CDR3 nucleotides: TGCGCCAGCAGCCCACAGGGGCCGACTGAAGCTTTCTTT.

The chain joins TRBV7-9 to TRBJ1-4; D not certain. Germline loops: CDR1 SEHNR, CDR2 FQNEAQ (reference sequence). V lost 5 bases to trimming and J lost 6 bases, with 10 bases between them. The CDR3 totals 13 residues. The CDR3 bases are TGTGCCAGCAGCCACGACATCGATGAAAAACTGTTTTTT. Encoded protein: CASSHDIDEKLFF.

The chain couples TRBV27 to TRBJ1-1; 7 nucleotides agree with TRBD1. The CDR3 contains 16 residues. Per germline, CDR1 MNHEY and CDR2 SMNVEV (reference sequence). V was clipped by 5 bases and J by 1 base; unmatched bases: 10. Here the CDR3 reads CASSQNSGGSNTEAFF. The DNA of the CDR3 is TGTGCCAGCAGTCAAAACTCAGGGGGATCGAACACTGAAGCTTTCTTT.

This clone appeared once. J is TRBJ1-2 and V is TRBV18, with TRBD1 matching 11 bases. Trimming removed 4 bases from V and 4 bases from J; junction bases left unmatched: 8. The CDR3 sequence is 16 residues long. Germline CDR1 reads KGHSH; CDR2 reads LQKENI. The CDR3 is CASSQGQGESSYGYTF. CDR3 DNA sequence: TGTGCCAGCTCACAGGGACAGGGGGAATCCAGCTATGGCTACACCTTC.